This TCR beta chain was captured in a study of blood T cell repertoires in COVID-19. Study-level background: From T cells, B-cell-depleted T cells, or PBMCs came the material, which was cDNA or gDNA.

Clones were read by immunoSEQ multiplex PCR, and TCRdb kept only the in-frame ones, dropping some. The sample has 200,000 to 300,000 clones, roughly 85% seen once. The germline gives CDR1 ENHRY, CDR2 SYGVKD. V shed 5 bases and J shed 4 bases, with 14 bases lying between them. The CDR3 is 14 amino acids. This chain uses TRBV10-3 with TRBJ1-1, with D possibly TRBD1 on 6 matching bases. The sequenced material came from PBMCs or T cells enriched from blood (not recorded which). The TCR sequence derives from a woman aged 45-65 years with acute COVID-19. The CDR3 coding sequence is TGTGCCATCAGTTCCCCAGGGGATAGCACTGAAGCTTTCTTT. It is translated as CAISSPGDSTEAFF.